This T cell receptor (beta chain) derives from a study of T-cell memory formation after mild COVID-19. MiXCR, run by TCRdb on the 5' RACE reads, gives a single entry per CDR3 protein. The sample holds 350,000 or so distinct CDR3 sequences, 13% seen once. Study-wide points: A subset of responding clones appeared in pre-infection memory, suggesting cross-reactive memory joined. The authors did not confirm SARS-CoV-2 specificity of second-wave clones peaking day 37. Shrinking CD4+ clones resided mostly in CM and EM, and CD8+ ones in EMRA.

V shed 3 bases and J shed 8 bases, with 17 bases lying between them. CDR3 size: 15 residues. CDR1 and CDR2 (germline): SGHTA, FQGNSA. As concerns this clonotype: Its target is not known.

The sample taken for sequencing was PBMCs or a T cell subset sorted from them (not recorded which). The gene calls are TRBV7-2 and TRBJ2-1, with D perhaps being TRBD1 or TRBD2 (5 bases each). This clonotype was obtained from a young man who had mild COVID-19 (a few samples of this study predate the infection). Cell type and time point are not known. The CDR3 DNA reads as TGTGCCAGCAGCTTTTTCGTCGATGGGGGTCATGAGCAGTTCTTC. This sequence encodes CASSFFVDGGHEQFF.